This TCR beta chain was observed in a study of shared clonotypes between healthy human individuals (dated by TCRdb to the early 2020s). Background for the entire study: The cohort included a few men and a couple of women between 18 and 49 years of age. Different laboratories and diverse techniques were used to prepare libraries and sequence TCR repertoires, to increase sequencing depth and limit assay-specific biases. Each donor's leukapheresis produced roughly between roughly 0.85 and 9.5 billion PBMCs. Blood TCR repertoires of four to six healthy adults were deeply sequenced to estimate repertoire size and the extent of clonotype sharing between individuals.

Donors were healthy HIV-negative adults with no recently reported acute infections or vaccinations. Every donor was a Caucasian adult living in Nashville, Tennessee, USA. For unsorted samples, tens of millions of PBMCs were counted and genomic DNA was extracted with the QIAamp DNA Blood Mini kit. Blood was collected by leukapheresis, and PBMCs were isolated by Ficoll-Histopaque density gradient centrifugation and then cryopreserved in liquid nitrogen vapor phase. General study outcomes and caveats: Pairwise subsampling led to the expectation that sequencing depth would affect the degree of clonotype sharing among donors. The small number of donors limited the genetic and exposure-history diversity represented. Sampling was restricted to blood, and TCR repertoires in tissues likely differ from the TCR repertoires found in blood.

The CDR3 spans 12 residues, from the cysteine through the phenylalanine. The DNA shown is the 36-base CDR3, in frame from base 1. Based on the germline V gene, the CDR1 and CDR2 sequences are SGHVT and SQSDAQ. Relative to germline, V is missing 4 bases and J is missing 12 bases, with 5 bases of the junction outside any gene match. In the case of this clone: This clone's antigen is unknown. The sample holds no much larger clone one base away, and base qualities are not on file.

TCR CDR3 regions were amplified from genomic DNA by multiplex PCR using the deep immunoSEQ assay. Extracted genomic DNA from each cell subset was distributed evenly across all wells of several immunoSEQ 96-well plates, and each plate was treated as a replicate. Each replicate PCR for unsorted PBMC received 300 to 350 ng genomic DNA, equal to approximately 30,000 T cell genomes. Unsorted PBMC genomic DNA was sequenced across ten immunoSEQ deep assay plates. The purified libraries were quantified using a Qubit 3.0 fluorometer, sized with a Bioanalyzer 2100, and then quantified again using the KAPA Library Quantification kit. A separate single-read 150-cycle Illumina NextSeq 550 flow cell was used to sequence each immunoSEQ 96-well plate. On the authors' methods: Because the immunoSEQ output held only junctional sequences and lacked quality scores, the filtering could not match the filtering applied to full-length reads. Sequences were annotated with PyIR, a Python wrapper for IgBLAST v1.9, using IMGT germline references to assign V/J genes and CDR3. Any read was removed if the V/J assignment was weak (E-value above 1e-6), the CDR3 was missing, or the read contained stop codons, out-of-frame junctions, or ambiguous translated residues. A V3J clonotype was defined by an identical inferred V gene, J gene, and CDR3 amino acid sequence. Percentage overlap between repertoires was computed as shared unique clonotypes divided by the size of the smaller repertoire. Three approaches were used to assess repertoire richness: RTK rarefaction, the Chao1 estimator, and Recon v2.1 estimates of unobserved clonotypes. In its TCRdb copy, this immuneACCESS table keeps in-frame sequences only and misses some clones. Where compared with another copy, unresolved V genes explain less than half of these, and the others have no known cause. That table supplies the V and J calls and clone size; D and trimming were determined from the DNA. This sample gives fewer than 600,000 clones in total; 75% to 85% of them show up just once. The ten largest clones represent about an eighth of the sample.

In this chain, TRBV7-4 is recombined with TRBJ2-1, with TRBD2 identical over 8 junction bases. The specimen sequenced was PBMCs. This receptor was identified in a middle-aged woman in good health. Some clones in this sample may be carry-over from other donors' samples. The CDR3 region: CASSSRTSTQFF. The DNA sequence reads TGTGCCAGCAGCTCCCGGACTAGCACGCAGTTCTTC.